Listed below are T cell receptor beta chains from one sample, sequenced in a study of blood T cells in healthy people across ages. TCRdb re-called the 5' RACE reads with MiXCR, one entry per CDR3 protein. This sample has approximately 800,000 distinct CDR3 sequences, with around 36% found just once. Sequenced input: blood. The receptor source for this set is a man aged 18 to 30 in good health. The CDR3 runs from the conserved cysteine through the conserved F or W. The order of the fields is clone size, D gene, J gene, V gene, CDR3 protein, CDR3 DNA. The D gene is left open where the match is weak. Not all rows give a size; the values are once, few, many and, for expanded clones, a class.

>many|TRBD1|TRBJ2-6|TRBV6-2/TRBV6-3
CASNWDRISSGANVLTF
TGTGCCAGCAACTGGGACAGGATTAGCTCTGGGGCCAACGTCCTGACTTTC
>.|.|TRBJ2-6|TRBV6-1
CASSEMGHKGSGANVLTF
TGTGCCAGCAGTGAAATGGGTCACAAGGGCTCTGGGGCCAACGTCCTGACTTTC
>few|.|TRBJ2-1|TRBV6-6
CASTIAGPQSSYNEQFF
TGTGCCAGCACCATTGCAGGCCCCCAAAGCTCCTACAATGAGCAGTTCTTC
>.|.|TRBJ2-7|TRBV7-2
CASSSSMESSYEQYF
TGTGCCAGCAGCTCATCAATGGAGAGCTCCTACGAGCAGTACTTC
>.|.|TRBJ2-1|TRBV27
CASSLSAANEQFF
TGTGCCAGCAGTTTATCGGCAGCCAATGAGCAGTTCTTC
>few|.|TRBJ1-5|TRBV20-1
CSARGRGVDQPQHF
TGCAGTGCTAGGGGCCGGGGTGTGGATCAGCCCCAGCATTTT
>.|.|TRBJ1-2|TRBV9
CASSVEGGFSGYTF
TGTGCCAGCAGCGTAGAGGGAGGGTTTAGTGGCTACACCTTC
>.|.|TRBJ1-4|TRBV10-3
CAISESGTKEKLFF
TGTGCCATCAGTGAGTCGGGGACTAAGGAAAAACTGTTTTTT
>.|.|TRBJ1-4|TRBV24-1
CATSDFQQGGEKLFF
TGTGCCACCAGTGATTTCCAGCAAGGGGGTGAGAAACTGTTTTTT
>.|.|TRBJ1-5|TRBV20-1
CSATPQGRNNQPQHF
TGCAGTGCTACCCCACAAGGGAGGAACAATCAGCCCCAGCATTTT
>.|.|TRBJ2-4|TRBV5-1
CASSCQEQNIQYF
TGCGCCAGCAGCTGCCAGGAACAAAACATTCAGTACTTC
>.|.|TRBJ1-1|TRBV6-5
CASSTHRSVNTEAFF
TGTGCCAGCAGCACACACAGGTCTGTGAACACTGAAGCTTTCTTT
>.|.|TRBJ1-1|TRBV21-1
CASSICTRVAYTEAFF
TGTGCCAGCAGCATCTGCACCAGGGTAGCCTACACTGAAGCTTTCTTT
>few|.|TRBJ2-5|TRBV10-3
CAISGGLKETQYF
TGTGCCATCAGCGGGGGGCTGAAAGAGACCCAGTACTTC
>few|.|TRBJ1-1|TRBV5-1
CASSLDDANTEAFF
TGCGCCAGCAGCTTGGATGATGCGAACACTGAAGCTTTCTTT
>few|.|TRBJ1-5|TRBV12-3/TRBV12-4
CASSFSTGGSNQPQHF
TGTGCCAGCAGTTTCTCCACAGGCGGGAGCAATCAGCCCCAGCATTTT
>few|.|TRBJ2-4|TRBV4-3
CASSQALAKNIQYF
TGCGCCAGCAGCCAAGCATTAGCCAAAAACATTCAGTACTTC
>few|.|TRBJ2-7|TRBV27
CASSPVPSTEQYF
TGTGCCAGCAGTCCCGTTCCCAGTACCGAGCAGTACTTC
>.|.|TRBJ1-2|TRBV12-3/TRBV12-4
CAGSLGKGAYGYTF
TGTGCCGGCAGTTTGGGGAAAGGGGCGTATGGCTACACCTTC
>many|TRBD1|TRBJ2-7|TRBV4-2
CASSQGTGDPYEQYF
TGTGCCAGCAGCCAAGGGACAGGGGACCCCTACGAGCAGTACTTC
>few|.|TRBJ1-5|TRBV6-5
CASSPRHPRRQPQHF
TGTGCCAGCAGCCCTAGACACCCTCGAAGGCAGCCCCAGCATTTT
>.|.|TRBJ1-1|TRBV15
CATTGMNTEAFF
TGTGCCACCACGGGGATGAACACTGAAGCTTTCTTT